The clone carrying this TCR beta chain has a handful of counts. As yet, its antigen is unknown. The sample belongs to a study of CD8 T cells in ankylosing spondylitis. Broader study findings: Some motif variants had been reported before (in reactive arthritis synovial fluid and blood). Peripheral blood held disease-linked clones only at relatively low frequency, and these were CD8+. Eight highly homologous variants formed a TCR beta motif that appeared characteristic of ankylosing spondylitis blood. Disease-linked clones reportedly showed significant enrichment in matched ankylosing spondylitis synovial fluid.

TCRdb processed the 5' RACE reads anew with MiXCR; each CDR3 protein has one entry. The sample shows 650,000 to 800,000 distinct CDR3 sequences, 15% to 20% of them seen only once. V lost 11 bases, J lost 7 bases, and 5 bases stayed unmatched. CDR1 and CDR2 from the germline V gene are MNHNY and SVGAGI (reference sequence). This CDR3 region has 12 residues. Sequencing was performed on blood, either unsorted or a sorted T cell fraction (not recorded which). The TCR comes from a male donor with ankylosing spondylitis. J is TRBJ2-2 and V is TRBV6-6, with 9 bases identical to TRBD2. For the CDR3, the DNA is TGTGCCGCAGGCGGGGGGGGCGGGGAGCTGTTTTTT. Translating it yields CAAGGGGGELFF.